This T cell receptor (beta chain) emerged from a study of blood T cell repertoires in COVID-19. About the study: Italy, Spain and the United States were the sources of the convalescent and acute COVID-19 samples.

V lost 4 bases, J lost 9 bases, and 25 bases lay in between. This CDR3 is built from 17 residues. Germline V gene data show CDR1 as WSHSY and CDR2 as SAAADI. TCRdb keeps only in-frame clones here, not all; method: immunoSEQ multiplex PCR. The sample consists of under 300,000 clones, roughly 89% of them appearing once. Clinical history as reported by participants underpinned cohort assignment. The chain joins TRBV10-2 to TRBJ2-1, with TRBD1 as a possible D gene (6 bases). This sequence originates from a woman aged 55-70 years who had recovered from COVID-19. Material: PBMCs or T cells enriched from blood (not recorded which). CDR3 sequence: CASSGTPTGISGSEQFF. The CDR3 DNA sequence: TGCGCCAGCAGTGGGACCCCTACAGGGATATCAGGGAGTGAGCAGTTCTTC.